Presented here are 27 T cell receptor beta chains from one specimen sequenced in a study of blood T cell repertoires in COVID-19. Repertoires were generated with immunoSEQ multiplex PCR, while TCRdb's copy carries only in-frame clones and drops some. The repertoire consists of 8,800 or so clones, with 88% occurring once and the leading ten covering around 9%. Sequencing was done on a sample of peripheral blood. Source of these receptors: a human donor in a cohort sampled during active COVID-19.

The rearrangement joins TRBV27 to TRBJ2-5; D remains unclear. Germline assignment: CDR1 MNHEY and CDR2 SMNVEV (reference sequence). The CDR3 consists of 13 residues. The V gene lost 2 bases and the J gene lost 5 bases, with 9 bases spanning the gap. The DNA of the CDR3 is TGTGCCAGCAGTTTACGGAAGAGGGAGACCCAGTACTTC. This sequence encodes CASSLRKRETQYF.

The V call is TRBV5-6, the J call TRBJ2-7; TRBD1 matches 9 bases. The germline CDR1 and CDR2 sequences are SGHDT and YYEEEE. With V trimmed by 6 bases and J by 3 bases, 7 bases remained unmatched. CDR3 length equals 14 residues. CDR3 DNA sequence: TGTGCCAGCAACCCGGGACAGGGTGTCTACGAGCAGTACTTC. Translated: CASNPGQGVYEQYF.

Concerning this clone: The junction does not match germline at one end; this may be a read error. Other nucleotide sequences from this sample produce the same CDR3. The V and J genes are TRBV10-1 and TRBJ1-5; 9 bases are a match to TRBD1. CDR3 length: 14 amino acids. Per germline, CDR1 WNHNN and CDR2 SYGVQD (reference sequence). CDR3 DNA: TGCGCCAGCAGTGAAGGGACAGGGCTTCAGCCCCAACATTTT. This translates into CASSEGTGLQPQHF.

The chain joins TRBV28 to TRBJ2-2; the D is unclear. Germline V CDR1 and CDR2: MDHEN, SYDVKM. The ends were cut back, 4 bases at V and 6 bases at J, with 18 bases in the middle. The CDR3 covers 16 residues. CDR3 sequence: CASSSTAPHGPGELFF. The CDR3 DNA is TGTGCCAGCAGTTCAACTGCGCCCCATGGGCCCGGGGAGCTGTTTTTT.

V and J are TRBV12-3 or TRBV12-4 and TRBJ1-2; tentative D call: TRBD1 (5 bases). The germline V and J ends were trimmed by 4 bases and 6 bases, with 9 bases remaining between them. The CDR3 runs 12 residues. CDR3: CASSWGDDGYTF. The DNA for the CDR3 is TGTGCCAGCAGTTGGGGGGACGATGGCTACACCTTC.

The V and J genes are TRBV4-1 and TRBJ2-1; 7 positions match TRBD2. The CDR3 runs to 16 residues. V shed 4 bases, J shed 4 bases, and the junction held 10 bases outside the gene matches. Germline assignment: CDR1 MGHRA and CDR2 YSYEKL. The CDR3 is CASSLQAGNSYNEQFF. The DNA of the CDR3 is TGCGCCAGCAGCCTACAAGCGGGGAACTCATACAATGAGCAGTTCTTC.

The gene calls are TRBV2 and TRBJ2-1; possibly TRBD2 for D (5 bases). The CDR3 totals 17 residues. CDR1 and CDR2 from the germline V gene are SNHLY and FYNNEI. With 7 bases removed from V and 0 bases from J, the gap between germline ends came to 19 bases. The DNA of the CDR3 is TGTGCCAGCAATGATCCCCAAGCGGCCGCCTCCTACAATGAGCAGTTCTTC. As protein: CASNDPQAAASYNEQFF.

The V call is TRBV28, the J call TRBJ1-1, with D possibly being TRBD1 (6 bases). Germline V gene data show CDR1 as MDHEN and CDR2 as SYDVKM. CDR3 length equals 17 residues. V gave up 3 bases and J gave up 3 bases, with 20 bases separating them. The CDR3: CASSLEMWGRGYTEAFF. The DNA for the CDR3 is TGTGCCAGCAGTTTGGAGATGTGGGGGCGAGGGTACACTGAAGCTTTCTTT.

CDR3 bases: TGTGCAAGTCGCTTACCCGGGCGGGACGACTCCTACGAGCAGTACTTC. Encoded protein: CASRLPGRDDSYEQYF. This chain joins TRBV12-2 and TRBJ2-7; TRBD2, the table's D call, was not compared with the DNA. TRBV12-2 is tagged as a pseudogene. The CDR3 consists of 16 residues.

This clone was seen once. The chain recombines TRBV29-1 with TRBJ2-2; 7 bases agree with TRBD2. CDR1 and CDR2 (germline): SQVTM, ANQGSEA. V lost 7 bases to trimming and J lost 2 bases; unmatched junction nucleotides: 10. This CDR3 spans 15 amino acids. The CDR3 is CSARKSGANTGELFF. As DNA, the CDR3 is TGCAGCGCCCGGAAGAGCGGGGCCAACACCGGGGAGCTGTTTTTT.

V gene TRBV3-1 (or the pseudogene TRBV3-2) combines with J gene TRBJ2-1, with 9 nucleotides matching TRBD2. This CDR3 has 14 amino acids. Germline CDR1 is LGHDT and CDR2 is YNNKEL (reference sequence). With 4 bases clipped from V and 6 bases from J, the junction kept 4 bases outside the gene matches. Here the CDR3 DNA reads TGTGCCAGCAGCCTAGCGGGAGACAGCAATGAGCAGTTCTTC. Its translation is CASSLAGDSNEQFF.

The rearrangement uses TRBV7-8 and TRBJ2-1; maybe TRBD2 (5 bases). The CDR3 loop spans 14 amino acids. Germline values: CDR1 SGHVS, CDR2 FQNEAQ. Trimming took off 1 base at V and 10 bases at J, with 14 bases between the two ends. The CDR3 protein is CASSLGPDSGEQFF. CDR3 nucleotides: TGTGCCAGCAGCTTAGGTCCGGATTCGGGAGAGCAGTTCTTC.

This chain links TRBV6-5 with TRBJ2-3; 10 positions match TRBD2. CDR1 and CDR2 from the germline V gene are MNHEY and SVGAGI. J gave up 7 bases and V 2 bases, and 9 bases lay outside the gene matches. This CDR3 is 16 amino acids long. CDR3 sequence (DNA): TGTGCCAGCAGTTACGCTAGCGGGAGCGGTAAAAATACGCAGTATTTT. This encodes CASSYASGSGKNTQYF.

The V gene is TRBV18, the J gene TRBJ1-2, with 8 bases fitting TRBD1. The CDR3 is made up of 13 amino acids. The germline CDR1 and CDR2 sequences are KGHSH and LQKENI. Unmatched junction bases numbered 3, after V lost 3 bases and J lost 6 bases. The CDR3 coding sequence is TGTGCCAGCTCACCGACAGGGGTCCATGGCTACACCTTC. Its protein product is CASSPTGVHGYTF.

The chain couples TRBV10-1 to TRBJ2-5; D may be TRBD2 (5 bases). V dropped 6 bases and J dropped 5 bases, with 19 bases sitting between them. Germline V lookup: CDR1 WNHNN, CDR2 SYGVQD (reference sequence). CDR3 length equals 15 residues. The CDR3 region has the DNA TGCGCCAGCAGCGAGGGTAGGCCTCGGGTCGAGACCCAGTACTTC. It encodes CASSEGRPRVETQYF.

Written as DNA, the CDR3 is TGCGCCAGCAGCCCACAAGGGACTTGGTCCTACGAGCAGTACTTC. This codes for CASSPQGTWSYEQYF. The chain joins TRBV4-1 to TRBJ2-7, with D perhaps TRBD2 (6 bases). The CDR3 contains 15 residues. The germline V gene encodes CDR1 MGHRA and CDR2 YSYEKL. The V end lost 4 bases, the J end lost 1 base, and 14 bases lay between the germline ends.

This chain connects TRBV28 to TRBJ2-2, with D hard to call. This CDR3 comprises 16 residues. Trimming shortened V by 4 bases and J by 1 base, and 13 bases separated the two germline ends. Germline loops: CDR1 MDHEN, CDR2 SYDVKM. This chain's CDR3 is CASSSPRLGNTGELFF. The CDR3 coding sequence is TGTGCCAGCAGTTCCCCCCGACTGGGGAACACCGGGGAGCTGTTTTTT.

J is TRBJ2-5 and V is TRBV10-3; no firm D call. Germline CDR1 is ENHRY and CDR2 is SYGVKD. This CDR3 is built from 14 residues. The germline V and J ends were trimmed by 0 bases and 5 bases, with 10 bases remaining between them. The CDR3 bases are TGTGCCATCAGTGAGTCGTTCAAGAGGGAGACCCAGTACTTC. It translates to CAISESFKRETQYF.

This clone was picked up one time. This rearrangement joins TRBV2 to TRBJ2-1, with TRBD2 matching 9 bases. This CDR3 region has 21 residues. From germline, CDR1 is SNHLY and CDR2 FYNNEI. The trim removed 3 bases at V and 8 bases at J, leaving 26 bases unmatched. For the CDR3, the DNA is TGTGCCAGCAGTGAGGGACTAGCTCAAGAATGGTTCAGTTCCCCGGGCGATGAGCAGTTCTTC. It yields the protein CASSEGLAQEWFSSPGDEQFF.

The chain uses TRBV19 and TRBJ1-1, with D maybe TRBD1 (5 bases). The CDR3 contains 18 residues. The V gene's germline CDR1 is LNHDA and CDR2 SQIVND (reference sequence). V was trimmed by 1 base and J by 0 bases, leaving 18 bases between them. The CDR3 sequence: CASSIVASVDRLNTEAFF. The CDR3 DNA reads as TGTGCCAGTAGTATAGTGGCCTCTGTCGACAGATTGAACACTGAAGCTTTCTTT.

The CDR3 nucleotides read TGTGCCAGCAGCTTGGCGGGAGGCAACATTCAGTACTTC. It encodes CASSLAGGNIQYF. This chain links TRBV11-3 with TRBJ2-4; 8 bases match TRBD2. CDR3 size: 13 residues. Trimming cost V 3 bases and J 7 bases; bases outside gene matches: 2. Germline assignment: CDR1 SGHNT and CDR2 YENEEA.

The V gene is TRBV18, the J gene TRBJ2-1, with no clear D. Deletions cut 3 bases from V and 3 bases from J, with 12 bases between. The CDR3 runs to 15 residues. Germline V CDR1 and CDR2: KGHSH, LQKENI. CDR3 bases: TGTGCCAGCTCACCGGCGTTTGGCGGCTACAATGAGCAGTTCTTC. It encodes CASSPAFGGYNEQFF. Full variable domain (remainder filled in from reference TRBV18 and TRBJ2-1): NAGVMQNPRHLVRRRGQEARLRCSPMKGHSHVYWYRQLPEEGLKFMVYLQKENIIDESGMPKERFSAEFPKEGPSILRIQQVVRGDSAAYFCASSPAFGGYNEQFFGPGTRLTVL.

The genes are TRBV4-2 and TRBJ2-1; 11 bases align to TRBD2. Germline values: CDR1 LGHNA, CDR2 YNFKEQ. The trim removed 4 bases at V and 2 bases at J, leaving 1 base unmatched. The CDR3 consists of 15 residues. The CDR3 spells CASSLGLAAYNEQFF. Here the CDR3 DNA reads TGTGCCAGCAGCCTGGGACTAGCGGCCTACAATGAGCAGTTCTTC.

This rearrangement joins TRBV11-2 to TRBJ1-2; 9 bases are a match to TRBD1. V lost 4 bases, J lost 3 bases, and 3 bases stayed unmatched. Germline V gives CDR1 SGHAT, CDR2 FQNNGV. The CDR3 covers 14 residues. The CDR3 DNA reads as TGTGCCAGCAGCTCCGGGACAGGGTACTATGGCTACACCTTC. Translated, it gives CASSSGTGYYGYTF.

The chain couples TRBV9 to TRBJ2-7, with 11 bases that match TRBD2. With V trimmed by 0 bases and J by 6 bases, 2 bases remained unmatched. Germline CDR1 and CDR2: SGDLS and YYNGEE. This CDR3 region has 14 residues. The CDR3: CASSVGLAGGEQYF. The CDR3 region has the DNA TGTGCCAGCAGCGTAGGGCTAGCGGGAGGCGAGCAGTACTTC.

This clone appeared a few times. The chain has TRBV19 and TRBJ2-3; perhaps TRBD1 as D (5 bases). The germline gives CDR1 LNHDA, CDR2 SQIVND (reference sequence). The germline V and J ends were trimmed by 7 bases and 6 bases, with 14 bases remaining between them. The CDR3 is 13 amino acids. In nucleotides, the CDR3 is TGTGCCAGTACAGGCAGGGATGGTGATACGCAGTATTTT. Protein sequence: CASTGRDGDTQYF.

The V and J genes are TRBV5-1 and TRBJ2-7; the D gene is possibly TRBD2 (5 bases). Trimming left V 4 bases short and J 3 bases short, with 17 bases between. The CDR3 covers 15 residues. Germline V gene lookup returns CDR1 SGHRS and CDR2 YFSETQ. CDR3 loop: CASSLTPGYGYEQYF. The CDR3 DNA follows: TGCGCCAGCAGCCTGACGCCGGGGTATGGCTACGAGCAGTACTTC.